This T cell receptor (beta chain) was observed in a study of T cells after yellow fever vaccination. Using its own MiXCR run on the 5' RACE reads, TCRdb lists one record per CDR3 protein. The sample carries under 200,000 distinct CDR3 sequences, 6% to 7.5% recorded once. A few counts support this clonotype. Trimming took 3 bases from V and 2 from J, leaving 10 bases between them. This CDR3 is 14 amino acids long. The origin of this receptor is a man aged 18 to 29 who received the YFV17D yellow fever vaccine. V usage is TRBV12-3 or TRBV12-4 and J usage is TRBJ1-1; no reliable D call. Sequencing was performed on CD4+ T cells sorted from PBMCs, taken about 5 days after the first yellow fever vaccination. CDR3 bases: TGTGCCAGCAGTTTCGAACAAGATAACACTGAAGCTTTCTTT. Its protein is CASSFEQDNTEAFF.